This T cell receptor beta chain was observed in a study of cytomegalovirus exposure and HLA in healthy donors. This clone was counted a few times. The primer mix had 60 Vbeta and 13 Jbeta primers. Here immunoSEQ multiplex PCR was the method, and the copy in TCRdb shows in-frame clones only, minus some. The table records about 190,000 clones, 82% of them present only once. What was sequenced was PBMCs. The sequence was obtained from a woman between 18 and 29 years old in good health and CMV-seronegative.

CDR3 nucleotides: TGTGCCACAGTTACGGTTCAGGGCCCCACTGAAGCTTTCTTT. Residues: CATVTVQGPTEAFF. This sequence joins TRBV6-6 and TRBJ1-1, with a possible D match to TRBD1 (5 bases). Deletions cut 10 bases from V and 4 bases from J, with 19 bases between. The CDR3 sequence is 14 residues long. Germline V gene lookup returns CDR1 MNHNY and CDR2 SVGAGI (reference sequence).